Each of the 20 T cell receptor beta chains below was sequenced from the same sample in a study of low-dose radiotherapy and immunotherapy resistance in tumors. Covering alpha and beta chains, TRAV- and TRBV-specific primers were used for the first-strand cDNA. Both a constant-region primer and a V-primer adapter served to amplify TCRs across 15 to 25 PCR cycles. TCRdb reprocessed the reads via MiXCR and lists one record per CDR3 protein. The sample lists roughly 95,000 distinct CDR3 sequences; 20% to 25% were seen once. Time point indicated: after trial treatment. Noted treatment: LDRT plus nivolumab, ipilimumab, low-dose cyclophosphamide and aspirin (RACIN trial). The sample consisted of PBMCs, taken after low-dose radiotherapy plus immunotherapy. The receptors derive from a female donor with ovarian cancer.

This clonotype was recorded at least ten times. The gene calls are TRBV4-1 and TRBJ1-2; D gene ambiguous. V lost 1 base and J 8 bases, leaving 26 bases between the germline ends. CDR3 size: 18 residues. CDR1 MGHRA and CDR2 YSYEKL come from the germline V gene. The CDR3, as DNA: TGCGCCAGCAGCCAAGTGGATATGGGTTTGAGAGGGCCTGGGGGCTACACCTTC. This sequence encodes CASSQVDMGLRGPGGYTF.

This clonotype appeared many times. This rearrangement joins TRBV9 to TRBJ2-7, with 7 positions matching TRBD2. J gave up 0 bases and V 3 bases, and 12 bases lay outside the gene matches. The CDR3 runs to 17 residues. Germline V gives CDR1 SGDLS, CDR2 YYNGEE. The CDR3 reads CASSAREARTDSYEQYF. The CDR3 DNA sequence: TGTGCCAGCAGCGCCCGGGAGGCCAGGACCGACTCCTACGAGCAGTACTTC.

This clonotype came up a few times. This chain connects TRBV30 to TRBJ2-3; D may be TRBD2 (5 bases). The CDR3 totals 14 residues. V shed 3 bases and J shed 6 bases, with 16 bases lying between them. The V gene's germline CDR1 is GTSNPN and CDR2 SVGIG (reference sequence). Here the CDR3 DNA reads TGTGCCTGGAGATGGCGGCCGGGCGGGGATACGCAGTATTTT. It is translated as CAWRWRPGGDTQYF.

This clonotype was seen repeatedly, ten times or more. This chain links TRBV10-3 with TRBJ1-4; D is unclear. The germline V and J ends were trimmed by 0 bases and 8 bases, with 7 bases remaining between them. CDR3 length: 13 amino acids. Germline V gene sequence: CDR1 ENHRY, CDR2 SYGVKD. CDR3 in DNA: TGTGCCATCAGTGAGTCAGGAAGGGAAAAACTGTTTTTT. It translates to CAISESGREKLFF.

As concerns this clonotype: A far larger clone differs by one base, so this is likely a read error. This sequence joins TRBV6-1 and TRBJ2-3; D is possibly TRBD2 (6 bases). Trimming removed 6 bases at V and 1 base at J, with 20 bases between. Germline CDR1 is MNHNS and CDR2 is SASEGT. The CDR3 spans 17 residues. The CDR3 coding sequence is TGTGCCAGCAGCTCCCACGGGACTGGCGACCGCACAGATACGCAGTATTTT. Its translation: CASSSHGTGDRTDTQYF.

The table lists this clonotype with many counts. The V gene is TRBV14, the J gene TRBJ1-1; no clear D gene. Germline values: CDR1 SGHDN, CDR2 FVKESK. The CDR3 sequence is 13 residues long. V dropped 1 base and J dropped 6 bases, with 9 bases sitting between them. The CDR3 DNA reads as TGTGCCAGCAGCCAAGTCTACGGAGCTGAAGCTTTCTTT. This codes for CASSQVYGAEAFF.

The rearrangement joins TRBV21-1 to TRBJ1-4. TRBV21-1 is listed as a pseudogene. This CDR3 spans 14 amino acids. CDR3 region: CARLAGTTGEKLFF. The CDR3 coding sequence is TGTGCCCGGCTGGCGGGGACTACGGGTGAAAAACTGTTTTTT.

V usage is TRBV7-9 and J usage is TRBJ2-6, with TRBD1 matching over 11 bases. The CDR3 contains 19 residues. The V gene's germline CDR1 is SEHNR and CDR2 FQNEAQ (reference sequence). J was trimmed by 0 bases and V by 4 bases; bases with no gene match: 8. CDR3 in amino acids: CASSSFPGTGGSGANVLTF. The CDR3 DNA reads as TGTGCCAGCAGCTCGTTCCCCGGGACAGGGGGCTCTGGGGCCAACGTCCTGACTTTC.

In the case of this clonotype: Since a far larger clone is one base different, this is likely a read error. V is TRBV7-9 and J is TRBJ2-7; TRBD2 matches at 7 bases. The CDR3 has 15 residues. The germline V gene has CDR1 SEHNR and CDR2 FQNEAQ (reference sequence). CDR3 in amino acids: CASGLAGGVSYEQYF. In DNA form, the CDR3 reads TGTGCCAGCGGCTTAGCGGGCGGGGTCTCCTACGAGCAGTACTTC.

This clonotype was seen repeatedly, ten times or more. V gene TRBV20-1 combines with J gene TRBJ2-1, with D possibly matching TRBD1 (6 bases). Germline V gives CDR1 DFQATT, CDR2 SNEGSKA (reference sequence). The CDR3 spans 17 residues. Trimming cost V 1 base and J 4 bases, with 20 bases left between them. CDR3 in DNA: TGCAGTGCTAGAGTCTTTCTAGGACAGAGAATATACAATGAGCAGTTCTTC. It codes for CSARVFLGQRIYNEQFF.

Many counts were recorded for this clonotype. The J gene is TRBJ1-1, the V gene TRBV20-1; D is ambiguous. Germline V gives CDR1 DFQATT, CDR2 SNEGSKA (reference sequence). CDR3 length: 15 residues. Trimming stripped 6 bases from V and 5 bases from J, with 22 bases between. DNA of the CDR3: TGCAGTGCGGCGAAGGTTTTTGGCCCGGGGACTGAAGCTTTCTTT. It yields the protein CSAAKVFGPGTEAFF.

This clonotype appeared many times. The chain recombines TRBV7-9 with TRBJ2-2; TRBD2 aligns across 9 bases. The junction had 11 bases not matched to a gene; V was cut back by 4 bases and J by 5 bases. The CDR3 contains 17 residues. The germline CDR1 and CDR2 sequences are SEHNR and FQNEAQ (reference sequence). CDR3 sequence reads: CASSSPREGLGTGELFF. CDR3 in DNA: TGTGCCAGCAGCTCCCCGCGGGAGGGCCTCGGAACCGGGGAGCTGTTTTTT.

Ten or more counts support this clonotype. This chain links TRBV6-6 with TRBJ2-5; D gene ambiguous. Germline V CDR1 and CDR2: MNHNY, SVGAGI (reference sequence). Trimming pared 0 bases from V and 3 bases from J, leaving 8 bases between. The CDR3 consists of 14 residues. This chain's CDR3 is CASSYSTLEETQYF. CDR3 bases: TGTGCCAGCAGTTACTCGACCCTAGAAGAGACCCAGTACTTC.

V usage is TRBV20-1 and J usage is TRBJ1-1, with D possibly matching TRBD1 (6 bases). Germline V gene data show CDR1 as DFQATT and CDR2 as SNEGSKA (reference sequence). CDR3 length: 17 residues. Trimming left V 4 bases short and J 4 bases short, with 25 bases between. This CDR3 reads CSATYRVRVGRGTEAFF. The CDR3 coding sequence is TGCAGTGCTACCTACAGGGTGAGGGTCGGTCGGGGCACTGAAGCTTTCTTT.

This clonotype was counted only a few times. CDR3 region: CASSLELAGSIETQYF. DNA for the CDR3: TGCGCCAGCAGCTTGGAACTAGCGGGTTCGATTGAGACCCAGTACTTC. This chain links TRBV5-1 with TRBJ2-5; 9 bases are a match to TRBD2. Germline V gene lookup returns CDR1 SGHRS and CDR2 YFSETQ. There are 16 residues in the CDR3. The V and J ends lost 0 bases and 5 bases, in that order; junction bases with no gene match: 8.

As regards this clonotype: One end of the junction fails to match germline, which may point to a read error. The genes are TRBV28 and TRBJ1-2, with D perhaps TRBD1 (6 bases). The V gene's germline CDR1 is MDHEN and CDR2 SYDVKM. CDR3 length equals 16 residues. DNA for the CDR3: TGTGCCACCAGTGACCCTAGAAGGGGGGTTAACTATGGCTACACCTTC. Protein product: CATSDPRRGVNYGYTF.

In its sample, this clonotype was seen many times. The chain couples TRBV27 to TRBJ2-5, with D possibly matching TRBD2 (6 bases). This CDR3 contains 14 residues. Per the germline V gene, CDR1 is MNHEY and CDR2 is SMNVEV (reference sequence). Trimming stripped 3 bases from V and 5 bases from J, with 13 bases between. The CDR3 reads CASSLRGLSETQYF. The CDR3 bases are TGTGCCAGCAGTTTGCGGGGCTTGAGCGAGACCCAGTACTTC.

This clonotype has at least ten counts. V usage is TRBV6-1 and J usage is TRBJ2-2; 7 positions agree with TRBD1. The germline CDR1 and CDR2 sequences are MNHNS and SASEGT. The J segment lost 6 bases and the V segment lost 0 bases, leaving 4 bases of the junction unmatched. The CDR3 has 15 residues. For the CDR3, the DNA is TGTGCCAGCAGTGAAGCGACAGGGCTTTCCGGGGAGCTGTTTTTT. This sequence encodes CASSEATGLSGELFF.

This clonotype was picked up many times. The V and J genes are TRBV5-4 and TRBJ2-5; 11 bases line up with TRBD1. CDR1 and CDR2 from the germline V gene are SGHNT and YYREEE (reference sequence). This CDR3 contains 16 residues. Unmatched junction bases numbered 11, after V lost 4 bases and J lost 6 bases. CDR3 sequence (DNA): TGTGCCAGCAGCAGGGGACAGGGGGTCCCAAGAAAGACCCAGTACTTC. This gives the protein CASSRGQGVPRKTQYF.

This clonotype was seen ten or more times. In nucleotides, the CDR3 is TGTGCCAGCAGCTCCACGGGACTAGCGGGGGGGCCAATTGGGAGATCCTACAATGAGCAGTTCTTC. This sequence encodes CASSSTGLAGGPIGRSYNEQFF. V is TRBV11-2 and J is TRBJ2-1; 16 bases map to TRBD2. This CDR3 has 22 amino acids. Germline values: CDR1 SGHAT, CDR2 FQNNGV. The junction had 16 bases not matched to a gene; V was cut back by 4 bases and J by 1 base. The full variable domain, completed using reference TRBV11-2 and TRBJ2-1, is EAGVAQSPRYKIIEKRQSVAFWCNPISGHATLYWYQQILGQGPKLLIQFQNNGVVDDSQLPKDRFSAERLKGVDSTLKIQPAKLEDSAVYLCASSSTGLAGGPIGRSYNEQFFGPGTRLTVL.